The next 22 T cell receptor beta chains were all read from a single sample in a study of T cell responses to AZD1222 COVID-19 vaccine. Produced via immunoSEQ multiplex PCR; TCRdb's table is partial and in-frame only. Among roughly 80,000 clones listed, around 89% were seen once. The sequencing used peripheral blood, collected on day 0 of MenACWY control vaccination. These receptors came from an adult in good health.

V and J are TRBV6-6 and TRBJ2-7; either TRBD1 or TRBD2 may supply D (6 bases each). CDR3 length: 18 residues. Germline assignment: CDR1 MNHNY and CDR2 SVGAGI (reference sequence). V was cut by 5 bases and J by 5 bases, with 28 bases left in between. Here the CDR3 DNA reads TGTGCCAGCAGTCAGTGGGCCGGGGGCGCAGGGGTTACCCACGAGCAGTACTTC. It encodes CASSQWAGGAGVTHEQYF.

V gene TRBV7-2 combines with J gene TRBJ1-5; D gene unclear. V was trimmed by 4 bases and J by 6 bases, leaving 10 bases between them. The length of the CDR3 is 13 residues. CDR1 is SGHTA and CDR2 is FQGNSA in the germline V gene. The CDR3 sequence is CASSSAGGQPQHF. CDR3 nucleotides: TGTGCCAGCAGCTCGGCCGGTGGTCAGCCCCAGCATTTT.

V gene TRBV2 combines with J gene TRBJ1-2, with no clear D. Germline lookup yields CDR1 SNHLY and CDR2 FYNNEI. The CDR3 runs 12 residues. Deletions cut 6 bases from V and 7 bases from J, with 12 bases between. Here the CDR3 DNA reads TGTGCCAGCAGAGAAAGAGCAGGTGGCTACACCTTC. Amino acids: CASRERAGGYTF. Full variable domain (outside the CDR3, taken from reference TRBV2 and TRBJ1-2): EPEVTQTPSHQVTQMGQEVILRCVPISNHLYFYWYRQILGQKVEFLVSFYNNEISEKSEIFDDQFSVERPDGSNFTLKIRSTKLEDSAMYFCASRERAGGYTFGSGTRLTVV.

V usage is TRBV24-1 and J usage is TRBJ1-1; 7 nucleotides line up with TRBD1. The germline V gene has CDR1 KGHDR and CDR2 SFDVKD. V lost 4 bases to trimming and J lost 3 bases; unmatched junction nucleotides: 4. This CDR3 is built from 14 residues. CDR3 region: CATSDSGGHTEAFF. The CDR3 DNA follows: TGTGCCACCAGTGACTCAGGGGGGCACACTGAAGCTTTCTTT.

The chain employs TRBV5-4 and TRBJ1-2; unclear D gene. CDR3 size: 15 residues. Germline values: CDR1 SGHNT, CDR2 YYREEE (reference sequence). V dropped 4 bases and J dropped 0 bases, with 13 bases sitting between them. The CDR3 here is CASSTVASTNYGYTF. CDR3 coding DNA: TGTGCCAGCAGCACTGTGGCTAGTACTAACTATGGCTACACCTTC.

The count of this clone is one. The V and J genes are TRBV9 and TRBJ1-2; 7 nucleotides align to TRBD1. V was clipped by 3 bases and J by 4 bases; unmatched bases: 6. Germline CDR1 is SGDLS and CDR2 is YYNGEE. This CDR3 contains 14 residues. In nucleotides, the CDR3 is TGTGCCAGCAGCGGCGGACAGGACTTCTATGGCTACACCTTC. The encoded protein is CASSGGQDFYGYTF.

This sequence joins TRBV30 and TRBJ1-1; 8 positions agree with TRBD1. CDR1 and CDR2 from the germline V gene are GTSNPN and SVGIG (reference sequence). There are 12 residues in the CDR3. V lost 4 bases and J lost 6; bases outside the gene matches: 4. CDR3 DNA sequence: TGTGCCTGGACCGGACAGGGCGCTGAAGCTTTCTTT. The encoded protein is CAWTGQGAEAFF.

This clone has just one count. The CDR3 spells CASSSDFPYYNEQFF. The CDR3 DNA reads TGTGCCAGCAGTTCGGACTTTCCCTACTACAATGAGCAGTTCTTC. The chain joins TRBV7-9 to TRBJ2-1, with D possibly TRBD2 on 5 matching bases. CDR3 length: 15 residues. The germline V gene has CDR1 SEHNR and CDR2 FQNEAQ (reference sequence). Trimming stripped 6 bases from V and 3 bases from J, with 15 bases between.

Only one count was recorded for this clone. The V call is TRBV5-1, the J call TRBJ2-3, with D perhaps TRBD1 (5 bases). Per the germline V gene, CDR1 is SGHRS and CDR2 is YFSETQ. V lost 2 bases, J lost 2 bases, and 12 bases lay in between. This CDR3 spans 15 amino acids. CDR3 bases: TGCGCCAGCAGCTTACAGGCTGCCTCCACAGATACGCAGTATTTT. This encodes CASSLQAASTDTQYF.

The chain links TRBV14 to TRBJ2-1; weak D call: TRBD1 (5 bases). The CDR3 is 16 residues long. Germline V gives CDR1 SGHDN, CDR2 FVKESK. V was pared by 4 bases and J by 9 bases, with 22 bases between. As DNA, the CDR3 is TGTGCCAGCAGCCCCGGAAAGGGGCTAGTGCAAACTGAGCAGTTCTTC. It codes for CASSPGKGLVQTEQFF.

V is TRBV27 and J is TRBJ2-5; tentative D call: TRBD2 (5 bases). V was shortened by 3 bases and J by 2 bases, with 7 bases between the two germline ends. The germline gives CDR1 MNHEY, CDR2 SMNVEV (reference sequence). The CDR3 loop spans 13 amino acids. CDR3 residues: CASSLDLQETQYF. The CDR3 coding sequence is TGTGCCAGCAGTTTGGACTTACAAGAGACCCAGTACTTC.

Written as DNA, the CDR3 is TGTGCCAGCGGGAGAGACAGGCGGGACTATGGCTACACCTTC. Amino acids: CASGRDRRDYGYTF. The chain has TRBV2 and TRBJ1-2; TRBD1 is a possible D gene (6 bases). V lost 8 bases, J lost 3 bases, and 16 bases lay in between. The CDR3 covers 14 residues. Germline loops: CDR1 SNHLY, CDR2 FYNNEI. Full variable domain (missing parts from reference TRBV2 and TRBJ1-2): EPEVTQTPSHQVTQMGQEVILRCVPISNHLYFYWYRQILGQKVEFLVSFYNNEISEKSEIFDDQFSVERPDGSNFTLKIRSTKLEDSAMYFCASGRDRRDYGYTFGSGTRLTVV.

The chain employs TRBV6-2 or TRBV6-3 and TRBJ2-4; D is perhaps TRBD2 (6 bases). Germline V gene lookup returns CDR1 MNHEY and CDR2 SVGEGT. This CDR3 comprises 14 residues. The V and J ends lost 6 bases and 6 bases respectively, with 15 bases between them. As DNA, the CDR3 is TGTGCCAGCAGCGGGAGCGCCGGGTCAAACATTCAGTACTTC. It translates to CASSGSAGSNIQYF.

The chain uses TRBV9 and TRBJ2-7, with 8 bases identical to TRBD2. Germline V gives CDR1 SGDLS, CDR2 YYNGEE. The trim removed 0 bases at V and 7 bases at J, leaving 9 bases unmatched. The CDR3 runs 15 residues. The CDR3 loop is CASSVASGPLWEQYF. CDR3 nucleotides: TGTGCCAGCAGCGTAGCTAGCGGGCCTCTATGGGAGCAGTACTTC. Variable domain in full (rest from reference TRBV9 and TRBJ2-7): DSGVTQTPKHLITATGQRVTLRCSPRSGDLSVYWYQQSLDQGLQFLIQYYNGEERAKGNILERFSAQQFPDLHSELNLSSLELGDSALYFCASSVASGPLWEQYFGPGTRLTVT.

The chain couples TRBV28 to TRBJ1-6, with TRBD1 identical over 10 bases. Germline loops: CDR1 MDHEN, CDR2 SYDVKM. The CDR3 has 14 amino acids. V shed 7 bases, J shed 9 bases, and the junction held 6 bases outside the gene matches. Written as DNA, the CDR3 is TGTGCCAGCACCAAGGGACAGGGGCTTTCACCCCTCCACTTT. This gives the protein CASTKGQGLSPLHF.

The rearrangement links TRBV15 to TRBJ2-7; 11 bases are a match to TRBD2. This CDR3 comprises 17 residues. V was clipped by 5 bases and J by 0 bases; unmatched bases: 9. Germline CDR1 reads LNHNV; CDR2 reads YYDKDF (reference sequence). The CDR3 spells CATSLGSGLAASYEQYF. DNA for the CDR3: TGTGCCACCAGCCTGGGGTCGGGACTAGCGGCCTCCTACGAGCAGTACTTC.

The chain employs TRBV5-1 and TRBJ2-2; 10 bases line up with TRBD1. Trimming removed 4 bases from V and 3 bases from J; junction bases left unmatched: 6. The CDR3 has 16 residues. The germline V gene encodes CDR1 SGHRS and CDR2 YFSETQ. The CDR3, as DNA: TGCGCCAGCAGCCTGGGGGACAGGGGTTACACCGGGGAGCTGTTTTTT. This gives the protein CASSLGDRGYTGELFF.

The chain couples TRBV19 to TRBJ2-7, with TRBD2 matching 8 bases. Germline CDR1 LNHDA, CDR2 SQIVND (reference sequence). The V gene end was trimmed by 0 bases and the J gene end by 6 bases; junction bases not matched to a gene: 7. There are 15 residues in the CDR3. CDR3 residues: CASSIDVGRASEQYF. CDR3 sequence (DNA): TGTGCCAGTAGTATAGATGTCGGGAGGGCCTCCGAGCAGTACTTC.

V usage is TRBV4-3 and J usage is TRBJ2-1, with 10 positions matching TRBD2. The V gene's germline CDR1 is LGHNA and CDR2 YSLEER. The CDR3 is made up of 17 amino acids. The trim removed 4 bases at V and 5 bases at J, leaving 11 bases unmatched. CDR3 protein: CASSRSRSSGRDNEQFF. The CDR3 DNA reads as TGCGCCAGCAGCCGCAGCAGGAGCAGCGGGAGGGACAATGAGCAGTTCTTC.

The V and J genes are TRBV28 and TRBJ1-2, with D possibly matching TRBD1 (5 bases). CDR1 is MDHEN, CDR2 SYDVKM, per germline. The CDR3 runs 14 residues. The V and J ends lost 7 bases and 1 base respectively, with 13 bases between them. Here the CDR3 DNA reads TGTGCCAGCACGGGGGGAGGCCTTAACTATGGCTACACCTTC. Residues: CASTGGGLNYGYTF.

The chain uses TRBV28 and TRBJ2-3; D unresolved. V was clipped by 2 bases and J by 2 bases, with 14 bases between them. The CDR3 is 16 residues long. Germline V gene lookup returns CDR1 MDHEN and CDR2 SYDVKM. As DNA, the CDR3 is TGTGCCAGCAGTTTAATCTGGAGCGTGACCACAGATACGCAGTATTTT. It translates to CASSLIWSVTTDTQYF. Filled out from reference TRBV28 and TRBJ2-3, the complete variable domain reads DVKVTQSSRYLVKRTGEKVFLECVQDMDHENMFWYRQDPGLGLRLIYFSYDVKMKEKGDIPEGYSVSREKKERFSLILESASTNQTSMYLCASSLIWSVTTDTQYFGPGTRLTVL.

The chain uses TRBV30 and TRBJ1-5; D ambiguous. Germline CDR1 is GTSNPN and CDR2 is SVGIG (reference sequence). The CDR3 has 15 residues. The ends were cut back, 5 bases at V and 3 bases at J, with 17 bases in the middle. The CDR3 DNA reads TGTGCCTGGGGCCGGGGTGCACAGCCCAATCAGCCCCAGCATTTT. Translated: CAWGRGAQPNQPQHF. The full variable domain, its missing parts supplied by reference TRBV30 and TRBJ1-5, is SQTIHQWPATLVQPVGSPLSLECTVEGTSNPNLYWYRQAAGRGLQLLFYSVGIGQISSEVPQNLSASRPQDRQFILSSKKLLLSDSGFYLCAWGRGAQPNQPQHFGDGTRLSIL.